This T cell receptor (beta chain) was sequenced during a study of T cell clonality in common variable immunodeficiency. Trimming pared 3 bases from V and 3 bases from J, leaving 12 bases between. There are 15 residues in the CDR3. Germline CDR1 LGHNT, CDR2 FRNRAP. Control and CVID samples contributed equal amounts of genomic DNA. Sequencing was performed with immunoSEQ multiplex PCR; in TCRdb, only in-frame clones are kept and a portion is missing. In total the sample includes 57,000 or so clones, none of them seen once. Whole-study results and caveats: TCRbeta clonality was increased in CVID versus healthy controls. Reportedly, TCR beta sequences from common variable immunodeficiency showed fewer deletions and N-nucleotide insertions. The cause of increased CVID clonality remains unclear without subpopulation sequencing.

At least ten counts were recorded for this clone. Antigen: not known. The read stops 3 residues short of the end of the CDR3; the missing end is completed from the germline J gene. V gene TRBV12-5 combines with J gene TRBJ1-5; tentatively, D is TRBD1 (6 bases). The receptor was derived from a person aged 18 to 75 in good health. The sequenced sample was peripheral blood mononuclear cells. The sequenced part of the CDR3 DNA is TGTGCTAGTGGTTTTCCAGGGGAACACAATCAGCCC. Its translation is CASGFPGEHNQP. The full CDR3 reads CASGFPGEHNQPQHF.